This T cell receptor beta chain is from a study of T cell responses to AZD1222 COVID-19 vaccine. Study-level results: The sample set comprised mostly white British donors with more females, and clonal diversity was possibly underestimated. Across the whole spike, CD4 TCRs peaked at regions 160-218 and 743-854. Increases in Spike-specific TCR breadth and depth were seen after two AZD1222 doses. Unmutated variant regions reportedly attract nearly half of all spike-specific TCRs.

Libraries were prepared by immunoSEQ multiplex PCR; TCRdb keeps only in-frame clonotypes and omits some of them. The data contain 100,000 to 150,000 clones, about 90% of them seen just once; the ten biggest clones take up 5% to 5.5%. Notes on this clone: What it recognizes is unknown.

This CDR3 region has 15 residues. Germline V gene sequence: CDR1 LGHDT, CDR2 YNNKEL (reference sequence). V was shortened by 0 bases and J by 6 bases, with 14 bases between the two germline ends. This sequence joins TRBV3-1 (or the pseudogene TRBV3-2) and TRBJ1-2; D may be TRBD1 (5 bases). The origin of this receptor is an adult in good health. Sequenced here: peripheral blood, sampled on day 0 of AZD1222 vaccination. CDR3 in DNA: TGTGCCAGCAGCCAAGATGCGGGGTGGGGACATGGCTACACCTTC. This codes for CASSQDAGWGHGYTF.